The T cell receptor beta chain under discussion was sequenced for a study of shared clonotypes between healthy human individuals. It was at deep level that the assay was run. Assay used: immunoSEQ multiplex PCR; TCRdb lists only in-frame clones, some missing. In the table there are some 530,000 clones, roughly 80% of which are singletons. This clone occurred once. With a far larger clone one base away, a read error is the likely cause. The sample holds other DNA sequences that translate to the same CDR3. This clonotype originated in a woman between 40 and 50 years old in good health. Some clones in this sample may be carry-over from other donors' samples. Sequencing used PBMCs.

CDR3 loop: CASKETLGDTQYF. The CDR3 region has the DNA TGCGCCAGCAAGGAGACTCTAGGGGATACGCAGTACTTT. The chain combines TRBV4-3 with TRBJ2-3, with a possible D match to TRBD1 (5 bases). This CDR3 region has 13 residues. Germline CDR1 and CDR2: LGHNA and YSLEER.